Presented here are 17 T cell receptor beta chains from one specimen sequenced in a study of T cell responses to AZD1222 COVID-19 vaccine. Sequenced by immunoSEQ multiplex PCR; TCRdb stores in-frame clones only, minus some. The data contain about 120,000 clones, 90% of them singletons. Sequences were derived from peripheral blood, sampled on day 0 of AZD1222 vaccination. The receptors come from an adult in good health.

The chain carries TRBV6-5 and TRBJ1-3; perhaps TRBD1 as D (5 bases). The CDR3 spans 12 residues. Per germline, CDR1 MNHEY and CDR2 SVGAGI. Between the trimmed V and J ends, which lost 5 bases and 4 bases, there was a span of 6 bases. The CDR3 reads CASSQGGNTIYF. For the CDR3, the DNA is TGTGCCAGCAGTCAGGGAGGAAACACCATATATTTT.

The genes are TRBV11-2 and TRBJ1-6, with a possible D match to TRBD1 (5 bases). The CDR3 spans 16 residues. The ends were cut back, 1 base at V and 7 bases at J, with 14 bases in the middle. Germline V gives CDR1 SGHAT, CDR2 FQNNGV. The CDR3 nucleotides are TGTGCCAGCAGCTTAGTCGGGACGGGAGGAAATTCACCCCTCCACTTT. This encodes CASSLVGTGGNSPLHF.

The chain recombines TRBV7-2 with TRBJ2-7; no clear D. The CDR3 has 16 residues. Germline V lookup: CDR1 SGHTA, CDR2 FQGNSA. Trimming left V 0 bases short and J 6 bases short, with 18 bases between. The CDR3 sequence is CASSLASLGLGSEQYF. CDR3 sequence (DNA): TGTGCCAGCAGCTTAGCGTCGCTGGGGTTGGGTAGCGAGCAGTACTTC.

V usage is TRBV5-1 and J usage is TRBJ1-1, with D maybe TRBD1 (5 bases). The CDR3 sequence is 13 residues long. V lost 3 bases and J 1 base, leaving 7 bases between the germline ends. In germline, CDR1 is SGHRS, CDR2 YFSETQ. In nucleotides, the CDR3 is TGCGCCAGCAGCTACACAGGGAACACTGAAGCTTTCTTT. It specifies CASSYTGNTEAFF.

This rearrangement joins TRBV28 to TRBJ1-6; D is perhaps TRBD1 (6 bases). In germline, CDR1 is MDHEN, CDR2 SYDVKM. This CDR3 contains 13 residues. The CDR3 nucleotides are TGTTTATCAGGGGCCGCCTATAATTCACCCCTCCACTTT. Translation gives CLSGAAYNSPLHF.

This chain connects TRBV7-3 to TRBJ2-3; TRBD1 is a possible D gene (6 bases). The CDR3 has 15 residues. Trimming removed 2 bases from V and 1 base from J, with 10 bases in between. CDR1 is SGHTA and CDR2 is FQGTGA in the germline V gene. CDR3 DNA sequence: TGTGCCAGCAGCTTACTTTGGGGGCGCACAGATACGCAGTATTTT. Residues: CASSLLWGRTDTQYF.

This clone was detected once. The rearrangement links TRBV28 to TRBJ2-3; TRBD1 agrees at 9 bases. Germline assignment: CDR1 MDHEN and CDR2 SYDVKM. The CDR3 has 14 amino acids. Losses at the gene ends were 6 bases for V and 5 bases for J; bases not matched to a gene: 6. The CDR3 loop is CASRLTGGLDTQYF. The DNA for the CDR3 is TGTGCCAGCAGGTTGACAGGGGGTTTAGATACGCAGTATTTT.

The chain carries TRBV6-5 and TRBJ1-3; TRBD1 aligns across 8 bases. Germline V gives CDR1 MNHEY, CDR2 SVGAGI. The CDR3 totals 16 residues. The V gene end was trimmed by 2 bases and the J gene end by 3 bases; junction bases not matched to a gene: 6. The CDR3 region is CASSYTGQGGGNTIYF. For the CDR3, the DNA is TGTGCCAGCAGTTACACCGGACAGGGAGGTGGAAACACCATATATTTT.

The genes are TRBV5-1 and TRBJ2-5, with D perhaps assigned TRBD1 or TRBD2 (6 bases each). The length of the CDR3 is 13 residues. The germline V gene has CDR1 SGHRS and CDR2 YFSETQ. V dropped 1 base and J dropped 4 bases, with 8 bases sitting between them. The CDR3 spells CASSLWGAETQYF. CDR3 sequence (DNA): TGCGCCAGCAGCTTGTGGGGGGCAGAGACCCAGTACTTC.

This chain joins TRBV6-5 and TRBJ2-7; 7 nucleotides match TRBD2. There are 14 residues in the CDR3. The trim removed 6 bases at V and 3 bases at J, leaving 8 bases unmatched. Germline values: CDR1 MNHEY, CDR2 SVGAGI. The CDR3 protein is CASRRAGNSYEQYF. The CDR3 DNA reads TGTGCCAGCAGGAGAGCGGGAAATAGCTACGAGCAGTACTTC.

This chain connects TRBV10-3 to TRBJ2-6; 8 bases are a match to TRBD2. The CDR3 loop spans 17 amino acids. Germline CDR1 and CDR2: ENHRY and SYGVKD. V lost 10 bases, J lost 3 bases, and 14 bases stayed unmatched. The CDR3 sequence: CATQWGSGSLGANVLTF. CDR3 nucleotides: TGTGCCACCCAGTGGGGAAGCGGGAGTCTTGGGGCCAACGTCCTGACTTTC.

V and J are TRBV7-9 and TRBJ1-2; D ambiguous. The germline V gene encodes CDR1 SEHNR and CDR2 FQNEAQ (reference sequence). The V and J ends lost 1 base and 7 bases respectively, with 4 bases between them. There are 11 residues in the CDR3. The chain's CDR3 is CASSLDSGYTF. CDR3 nucleotides: TGTGCCAGCAGCTTAGATAGTGGCTACACCTTC.

The V call is TRBV19, the J call TRBJ2-1, with D possibly TRBD1 on 6 matching bases. The CDR3 is 14 residues long. V lost 3 bases and J 2 bases, leaving 8 bases between the germline ends. The germline CDR1 and CDR2 sequences are LNHDA and SQIVND (reference sequence). Here the CDR3 reads CASSIGTTYNEQFF. DNA of the CDR3: TGTGCCAGTAGTATCGGGACAACCTACAATGAGCAGTTCTTC.

The gene calls are TRBV28 and TRBJ2-5; D is possibly TRBD1 (5 bases). Germline CDR1 is MDHEN and CDR2 is SYDVKM. This CDR3 has 12 amino acids. V was cut by 5 bases and J by 10 bases, with 14 bases left in between. The CDR3 region is CASSTKRGIQYF. The CDR3 DNA follows: TGTGCCAGCAGTACAAAAAGGGGCATCCAGTACTTC.

The CDR3 sequence: CASSYGRDGEAFF. The CDR3 DNA sequence: TGTGCCAGCAGTTATGGCAGGGATGGTGAAGCTTTCTTT. The genes are TRBV2 and TRBJ1-1; D may be TRBD1 (5 bases). CDR1 is SNHLY, CDR2 FYNNEI, per germline. With 5 bases removed from V and 7 bases from J, the gap between germline ends came to 14 bases. This CDR3 is 13 amino acids long.

DNA of the CDR3: TGTGCCAGCGAAACTACAGGGACCTATGGCTACACCTTC. It specifies CASETTGTYGYTF. V is TRBV28 and J is TRBJ1-2, with D tentatively TRBD1 (6 bases). Germline V gene lookup returns CDR1 MDHEN and CDR2 SYDVKM. The CDR3 loop spans 13 amino acids. Trimming stripped 8 bases from V and 4 bases from J, with 14 bases between.

V is TRBV7-2 and J is TRBJ2-7, with D hard to call. The CDR3 runs to 13 residues. V was clipped by 4 bases and J by 6 bases, with 13 bases between them. CDR1 is SGHTA and CDR2 is FQGNSA in the germline V gene. This CDR3 reads CASSSSRSFEQYF. The CDR3 DNA reads TGTGCCAGCAGCTCGTCTAGGAGTTTCGAGCAGTACTTC. The entire variable domain, with the rest obtained from reference TRBV7-2 and TRBJ2-7, is as follows: GAGVSQSPSNKVTEKGKDVELRCDPISGHTALYWYRQSLGQGLEFLIYFQGNSAPDKSGLPSDRFSAERTGGSVSTLTIQRTQQEDSAVYLCASSSSRSFEQYFGPGTRLTVT.